This TCR beta chain was recorded in a study of PD-1 blockade in classical Hodgkin lymphoma. Autologous stem cell transplantation was followed by relapse in every patient, and brentuximab vedotin exposure varied. Reported best responses ranged across complete response, partial response or progressive disease. Notes on this clone: Its antigen remains unknown.

Study-wide results and caveats: A significant rise in TCR diversity by C4D1 was seen for CD4+ but not CD8+ cells. Newly diagnosed patients and complete responders had comparable diversity at baseline.

V was pared by 1 base and J by 1 base, with 10 bases between. CDR3 length equals 15 residues. Germline-derived CDR1 and CDR2 are MGHRA and YSYEKL. Using immunoSEQ multiplex PCR, the repertoire was profiled, and TCRdb retains in-frame clones only, with some absent. The data contain 20,000 to 30,000 clones, more than 65% of them singletons. This material consisted of peripheral blood mononuclear cells (PBMCs), taken at baseline. This chain uses TRBV4-1 with TRBJ1-1; the D is unclear. The sequence came from a human donor with classical Hodgkin lymphoma. The CDR3 coding sequence is TGCGCCAGCAGCCAAGCCCCGGGGAAGAACACTGAAGCTTTCTTT. This codes for CASSQAPGKNTEAFF.